This T cell receptor (beta chain) stems from a study of cytomegalovirus exposure and HLA in healthy donors. Study conclusions and caveats: In a later analysis, HLA-associated TCR beta chains were more clonally expanded than equally common others.

V was trimmed by 6 bases and J by 3 bases, leaving 9 bases between them. Germline values: CDR1 MNHEY, CDR2 SMNVEV (reference sequence). The CDR3 contains 12 residues. Details on this clone: Its antigen is not identified.

The study ran its PCR with 60 Vbeta and 13 Jbeta primers. Profiled with immunoSEQ multiplex PCR; TCRdb holds only in-frame clones, not every one. Of approximately 150,000 clones in the sample, roughly 80% were seen once. Sequenced input: PBMCs. The rearrangement links TRBV27 to TRBJ2-7; D ambiguous. The clonotype originates from a man aged 25-45 years in good health and CMV-seronegative. CDR3 nucleotides: TGTGCCAGCAGCGACTCCCTCTACGAGCAGTACTTC. It specifies CASSDSLYEQYF.